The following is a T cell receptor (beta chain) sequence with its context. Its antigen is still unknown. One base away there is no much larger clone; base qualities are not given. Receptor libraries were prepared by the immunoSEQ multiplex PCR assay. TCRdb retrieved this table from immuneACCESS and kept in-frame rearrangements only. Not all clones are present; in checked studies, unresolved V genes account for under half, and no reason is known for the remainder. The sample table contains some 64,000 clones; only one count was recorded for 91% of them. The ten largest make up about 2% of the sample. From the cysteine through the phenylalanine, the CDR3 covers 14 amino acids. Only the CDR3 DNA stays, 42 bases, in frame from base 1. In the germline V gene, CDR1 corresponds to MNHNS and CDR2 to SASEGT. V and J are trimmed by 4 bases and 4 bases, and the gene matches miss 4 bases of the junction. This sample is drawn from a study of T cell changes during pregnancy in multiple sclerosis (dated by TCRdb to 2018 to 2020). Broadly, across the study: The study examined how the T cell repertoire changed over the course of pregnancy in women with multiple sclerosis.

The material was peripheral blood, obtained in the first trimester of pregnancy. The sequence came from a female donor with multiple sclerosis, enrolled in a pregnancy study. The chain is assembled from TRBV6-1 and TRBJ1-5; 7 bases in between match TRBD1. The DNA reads TGTGCCAGCAGTGTATCGACAGGGAATCAGCCCCAGCATTTT. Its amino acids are CASSVSTGNQPQHF.